This TCR beta chain appears in the sequencing data of a study of blood T cell repertoires in COVID-19. Per the authors' pipeline: Amplification of reference gene primers was used by the study to estimate nucleated cell counts. Assay used: immunoSEQ multiplex PCR; TCRdb lists only in-frame clones, some missing. The DNA gave D and trimming, while V, J and clone size come from that table. The sample includes about 140,000 clones, more than 75% of them seen just once. Germline-derived CDR1 and CDR2 are SQVTM and ANQGSEA. V lost 5 bases and J lost 4, with 14 bases in between. CDR3 length: 14 amino acids. This receptor was obtained from a man between 60 and 70 years old who had recovered from COVID-19. The source material was PBMCs or T cells enriched from blood (not recorded which). J is TRBJ2-2 and V is TRBV29-1; D remains unclear. CDR3: CSVRGGAGTGELFF. CDR3 DNA: TGCAGCGTTCGTGGCGGTGCTGGCACCGGGGAGCTGTTTTTT.